This T cell receptor (beta chain) was profiled in a study of blood T cell repertoires in COVID-19. Study context: Italy, Spain and the United States were the sources of the convalescent and acute COVID-19 samples.

Assay: immunoSEQ multiplex PCR; the TCRdb copy retains only in-frame clones and omits some. The sample contains about 200,000 clones, 88% of which appear only once. This clone was seen only once. Germline V gives CDR1 MNHNS, CDR2 SASEGT. This CDR3 is built from 15 residues. V shed 3 bases and J shed 9 bases, with 15 bases lying between them. Sequencing was performed on peripheral blood. The chain joins TRBV6-1 to TRBJ1-6, with D tentatively TRBD1 (5 bases). The origin of this receptor is a man younger than 30 with active or convalescent COVID-19. The CDR3 is CASSDFPIGGSPLHF. CDR3 nucleotide sequence: TGTGCCAGCAGTGATTTTCCCATCGGGGGTTCACCCCTCCACTTT.